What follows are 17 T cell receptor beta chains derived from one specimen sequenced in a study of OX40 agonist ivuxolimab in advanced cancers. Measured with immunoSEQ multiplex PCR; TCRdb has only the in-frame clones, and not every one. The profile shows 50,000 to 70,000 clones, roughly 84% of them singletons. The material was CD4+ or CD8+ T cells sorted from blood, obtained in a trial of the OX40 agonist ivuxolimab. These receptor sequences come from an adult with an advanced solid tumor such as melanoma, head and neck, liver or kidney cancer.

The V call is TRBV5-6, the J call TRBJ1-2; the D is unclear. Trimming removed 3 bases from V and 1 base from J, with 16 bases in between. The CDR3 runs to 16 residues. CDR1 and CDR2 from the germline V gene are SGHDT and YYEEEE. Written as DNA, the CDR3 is TGTGCCAGCAGCTCGGGCTACTCCGGAATTAACTATGGCTACACCTTC. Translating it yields CASSSGYSGINYGYTF.

This CDR3 reads CASSDNWSEAFF. The CDR3 nucleotides read TGTGCCAGCAGTGATAACTGGAGTGAAGCTTTCTTT. This sequence joins TRBV2 and TRBJ1-1; D uncertain. This CDR3 has 12 amino acids. CDR1 and CDR2 (germline): SNHLY, FYNNEI. V was cut by 3 bases and J by 7 bases, with 9 bases left in between.

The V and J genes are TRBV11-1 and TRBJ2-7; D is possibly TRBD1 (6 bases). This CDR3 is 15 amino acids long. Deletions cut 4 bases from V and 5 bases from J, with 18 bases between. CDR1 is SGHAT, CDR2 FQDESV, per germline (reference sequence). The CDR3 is CASSWDVGAMDEQYF. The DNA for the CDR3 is TGTGCCAGCAGCTGGGACGTGGGGGCGATGGACGAGCAGTACTTC. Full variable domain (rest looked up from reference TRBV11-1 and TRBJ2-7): EAEVAQSPRYKITEKSQAVAFWCDPISGHATLYWYRQILGQGPELLVQFQDESVVDDSQLPKDRFSAERLKGVDSTLKIQPAELGDSAMYLCASSWDVGAMDEQYFGPGTRLTVT.

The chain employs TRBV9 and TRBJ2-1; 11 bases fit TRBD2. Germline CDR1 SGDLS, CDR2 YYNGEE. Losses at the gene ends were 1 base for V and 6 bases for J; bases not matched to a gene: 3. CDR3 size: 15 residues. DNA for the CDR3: TGTGCCAGCAGCGTAAATAGCGGGGGGGCCAATGAGCAGTTCTTC. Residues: CASSVNSGGANEQFF.

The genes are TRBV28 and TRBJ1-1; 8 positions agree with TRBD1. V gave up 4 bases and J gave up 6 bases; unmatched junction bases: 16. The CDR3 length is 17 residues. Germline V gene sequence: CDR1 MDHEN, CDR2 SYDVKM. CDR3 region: CASSSDRGGLLISEAFF. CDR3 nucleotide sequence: TGTGCCAGCAGTTCTGACAGGGGAGGACTTTTAATCTCTGAAGCTTTCTTT. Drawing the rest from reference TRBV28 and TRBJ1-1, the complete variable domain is DVKVTQSSRYLVKRTGEKVFLECVQDMDHENMFWYRQDPGLGLRLIYFSYDVKMKEKGDIPEGYSVSREKKERFSLILESASTNQTSMYLCASSSDRGGLLISEAFFGQGTRLTVV.

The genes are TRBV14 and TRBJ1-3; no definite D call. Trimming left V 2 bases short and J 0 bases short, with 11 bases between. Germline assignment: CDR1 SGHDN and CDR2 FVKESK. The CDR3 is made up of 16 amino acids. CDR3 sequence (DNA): TGTGCCAGCAGCCAAATTCAACCCGGCTCTGGAAACACCATATATTTT. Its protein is CASSQIQPGSGNTIYF.

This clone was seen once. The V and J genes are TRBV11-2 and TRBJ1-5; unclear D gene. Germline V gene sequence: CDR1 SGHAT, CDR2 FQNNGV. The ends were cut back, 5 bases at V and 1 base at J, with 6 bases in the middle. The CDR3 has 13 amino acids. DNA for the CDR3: TGTGCCAGCAGCCAGATGAGCAATCAGCCCCAGCATTTT. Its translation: CASSQMSNQPQHF.

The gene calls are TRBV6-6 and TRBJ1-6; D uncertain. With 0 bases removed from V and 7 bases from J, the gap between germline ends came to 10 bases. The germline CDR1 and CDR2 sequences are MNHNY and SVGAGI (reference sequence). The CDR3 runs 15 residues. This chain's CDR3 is CASSYSISGNSPLHF. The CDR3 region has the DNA TGTGCCAGCAGTTACTCGATCTCTGGGAATTCACCCCTCCACTTT.

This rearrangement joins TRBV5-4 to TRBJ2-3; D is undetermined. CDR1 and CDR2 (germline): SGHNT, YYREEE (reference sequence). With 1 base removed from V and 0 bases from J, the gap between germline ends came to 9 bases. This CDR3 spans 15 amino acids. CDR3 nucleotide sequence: TGTGCCAGCAGCTTGCGGGTCTCTAGCACAGATACGCAGTATTTT. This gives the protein CASSLRVSSTDTQYF.

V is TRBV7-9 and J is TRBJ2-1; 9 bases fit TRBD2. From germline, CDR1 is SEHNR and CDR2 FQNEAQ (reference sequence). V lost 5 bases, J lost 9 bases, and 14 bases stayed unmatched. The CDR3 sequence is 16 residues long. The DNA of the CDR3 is TGTGCCAGCAGCCAACAACTCAAGCGGGGGGCCACTGAGCAGTTCTTC. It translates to CASSQQLKRGATEQFF.

CDR3 DNA: TGCAGCGTGGGGACCTCCGGGACTAGCGGGAGGACCGGGGAGCTGTTTTTT. As protein: CSVGTSGTSGRTGELFF. The V call is TRBV29-1, the J call TRBJ2-2; the match to TRBD2 covers 15 bases. The V segment lost 6 bases and the J segment 5 bases; nucleotides outside the gene matches: 10. The CDR3 length is 17 residues. CDR1 is SQVTM and CDR2 is ANQGSEA in the germline V gene.

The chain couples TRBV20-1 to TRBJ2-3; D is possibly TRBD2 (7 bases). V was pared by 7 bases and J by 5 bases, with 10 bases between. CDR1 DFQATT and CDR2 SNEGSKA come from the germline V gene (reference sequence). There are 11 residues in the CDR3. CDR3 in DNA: TGCAGTGGGGGGGGCCGAGATACGCAGTATTTT. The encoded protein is CSGGGRDTQYF.

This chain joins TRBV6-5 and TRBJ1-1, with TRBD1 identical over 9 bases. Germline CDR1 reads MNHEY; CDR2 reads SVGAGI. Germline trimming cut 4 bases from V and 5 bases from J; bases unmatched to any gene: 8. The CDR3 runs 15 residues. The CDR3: CASSFTTGGWTEAFF. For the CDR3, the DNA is TGTGCCAGCAGTTTCACAACAGGGGGCTGGACTGAAGCTTTCTTT.

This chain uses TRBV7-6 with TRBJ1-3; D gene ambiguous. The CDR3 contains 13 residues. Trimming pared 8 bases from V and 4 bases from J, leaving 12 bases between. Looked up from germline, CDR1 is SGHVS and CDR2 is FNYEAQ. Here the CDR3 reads CASGGEPGNTIYF. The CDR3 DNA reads TGTGCCAGCGGTGGGGAGCCCGGAAACACCATATATTTT.

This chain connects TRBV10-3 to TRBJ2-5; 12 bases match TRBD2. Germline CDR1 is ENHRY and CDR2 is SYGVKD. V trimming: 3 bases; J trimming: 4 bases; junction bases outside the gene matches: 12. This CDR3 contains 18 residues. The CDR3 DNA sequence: TGTGCCATCAGTGAAAGGTCTAGCGGGGGGGCTGGAGGAGAGACCCAGTACTTC. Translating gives CAISERSSGGAGGETQYF.

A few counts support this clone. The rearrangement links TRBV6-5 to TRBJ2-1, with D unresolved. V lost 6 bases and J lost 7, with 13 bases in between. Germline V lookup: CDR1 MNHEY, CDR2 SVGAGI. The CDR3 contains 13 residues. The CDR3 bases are TGTGCCAGCAGGCTGGGGATCACGAATGAGCAGTTCTTC. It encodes CASRLGITNEQFF.

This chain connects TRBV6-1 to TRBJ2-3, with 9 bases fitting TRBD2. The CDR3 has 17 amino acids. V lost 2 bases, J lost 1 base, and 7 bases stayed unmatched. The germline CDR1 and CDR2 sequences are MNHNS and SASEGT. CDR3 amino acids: CASSESGASGGTDTQYF. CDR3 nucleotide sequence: TGTGCCAGCAGTGAATCTGGGGCTAGCGGGGGCACAGATACGCAGTATTTT.